This T cell receptor (beta chain) was retrieved from a study of T cells in Graves' hyperthyroidism and ophthalmopathy. For the study at large: Once the initial diagnosis was made, peripheral blood was obtained before any treatment. Points from the study as a whole: Most thyroid clonotypes expanded above 0.001 were also detected in blood.

Amplified TCR beta CDR3 regions came from RNA transcripts. The primer set for the first-round RT-PCR of the TCR CDR3 was HTBI. From the multiplex PCR reads, TCRdb called clonotypes with MiXCR, one entry per CDR3 protein. The profile shows roughly 750,000 distinct CDR3 sequences, about 16% of them singletons. Those patients with uncontrolled infection, other autoimmune disease, pregnancy or lactation were excluded. Orbital computed tomography and thyroid ultrasound, together with serum TRAb and thyroxine and clinical symptoms, were used for diagnoses. Concerning this clonotype: Its antigen remains unknown.

The sequenced sample was blood. The clonotype comes from a man younger than 35 with Graves' hyperthyroidism.

The CDR3: CASSPGPPLYEQYF. CDR3 bases: TGTGCCAGCAGCCCGGGGCCACCACTCTACGAGCAGTACTTC. The rearrangement uses TRBV7-2 and TRBJ2-7; tentatively, D is TRBD1 or TRBD2 (5 bases each). Between the trimmed V and J ends, which lost 5 bases and 3 bases, there was a span of 14 bases. CDR1 SGHTA and CDR2 FQGNSA come from the germline V gene. The CDR3 runs 14 residues.